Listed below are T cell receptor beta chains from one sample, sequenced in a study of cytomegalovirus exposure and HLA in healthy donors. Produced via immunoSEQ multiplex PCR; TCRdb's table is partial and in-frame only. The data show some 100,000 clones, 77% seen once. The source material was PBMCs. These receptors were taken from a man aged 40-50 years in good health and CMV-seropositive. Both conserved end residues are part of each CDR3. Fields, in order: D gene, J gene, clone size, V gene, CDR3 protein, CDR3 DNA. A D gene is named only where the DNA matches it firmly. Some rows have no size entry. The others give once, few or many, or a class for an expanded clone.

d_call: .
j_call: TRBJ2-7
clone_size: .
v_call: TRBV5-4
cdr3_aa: CASSLPSETYEQYF
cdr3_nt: TGTGCCAGCAGCTTGCCGAGCGAGACCTACGAGCAGTATTTC

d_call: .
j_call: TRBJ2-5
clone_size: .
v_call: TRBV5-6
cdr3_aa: CASSPVRQEPQETQYF
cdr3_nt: TGTGCCAGCAGCCCTGTCCGACAGGAACCCCAAGAGACCCAGTACTTC

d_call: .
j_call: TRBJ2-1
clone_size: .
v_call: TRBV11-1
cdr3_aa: CASSLESGAGYNEQFF
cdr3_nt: TGTGCCAGCAGCTTAGAGTCGGGAGCCGGCTACAATGAGCAGTTCTTC

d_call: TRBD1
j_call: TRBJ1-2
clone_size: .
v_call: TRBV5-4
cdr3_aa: CASSFDRDYGYTF
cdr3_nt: TGTGCCAGCAGCTTCGACAGGGACTATGGCTACACCTTC

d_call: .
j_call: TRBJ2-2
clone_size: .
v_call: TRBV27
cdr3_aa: CASQGGTSTGELFF
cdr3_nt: TGTGCCAGCCAAGGAGGGACCTCCACCGGGGAGCTGTTTTTT

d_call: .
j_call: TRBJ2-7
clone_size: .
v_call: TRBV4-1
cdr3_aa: CASSQDRGWAYEQYF
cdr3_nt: TGCGCCAGCAGCCAAGATAGGGGGTGGGCCTACGAGCAGTACTTC

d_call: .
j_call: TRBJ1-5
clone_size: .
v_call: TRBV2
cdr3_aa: CASSLEDGVQPQHF
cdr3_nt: TGTGCCAGCAGTCTGGAGGACGGAGTACAGCCCCAGCATTTT

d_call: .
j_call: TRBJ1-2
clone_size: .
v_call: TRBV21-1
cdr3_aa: CASSKEAGQGAPNYGYTF
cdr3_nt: TGTGCCAGCAGCAAAGAAGCGGGACAGGGGGCTCCAAACTATGGCTACACCTTC

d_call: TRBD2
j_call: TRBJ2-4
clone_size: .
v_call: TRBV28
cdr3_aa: CASTSGGGKNIQYF
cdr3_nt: TGTGCCAGCACGAGCGGGGGAGGCAAAAACATTCAGTACTTC

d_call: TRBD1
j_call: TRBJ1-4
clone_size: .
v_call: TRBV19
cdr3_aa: CASSSPGTGPNEKLFF
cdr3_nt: TGTGCCAGTAGCTCTCCCGGGACAGGGCCTAATGAAAAACTGTTTTTT

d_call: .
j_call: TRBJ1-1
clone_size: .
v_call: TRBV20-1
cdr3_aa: CSARDTEAFF
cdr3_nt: TGCAGTGCTCGGGACACTGAAGCTTTCTTT

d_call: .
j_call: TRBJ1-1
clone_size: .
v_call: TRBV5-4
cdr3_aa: CASSLTVMAGKNTEAFF
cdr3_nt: TGTGCCAGCAGCTTGACGGTTATGGCAGGGAAGAACACTGAAGCTTTCTTT

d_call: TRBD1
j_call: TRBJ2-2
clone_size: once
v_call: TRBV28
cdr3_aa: CASSLGQGVTGELFF
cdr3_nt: TGTGCCAGCAGTTTGGGACAGGGAGTCACCGGGGAGCTGTTTTTT

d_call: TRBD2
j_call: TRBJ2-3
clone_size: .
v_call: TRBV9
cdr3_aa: CASSVAPAGVSTDTQYF
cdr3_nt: TGTGCTAGCAGCGTAGCTCCAGCGGGGGTTAGCACAGATACGCAGTATTTT

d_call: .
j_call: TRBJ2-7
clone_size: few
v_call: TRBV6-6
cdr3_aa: CASRHLDTSLEQYF
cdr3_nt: TGTGCCAGCAGACACCTCGACACGTCTTTGGAGCAGTACTTC

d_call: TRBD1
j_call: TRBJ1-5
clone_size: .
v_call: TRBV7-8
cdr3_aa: CASSLGDRVSNSNQPQHF
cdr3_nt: TGTGCCAGCAGTTTAGGGGACAGGGTCTCAAATAGCAATCAGCCCCAGCATTTT

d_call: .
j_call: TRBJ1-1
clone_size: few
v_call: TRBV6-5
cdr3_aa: CASSDFGTEAFF
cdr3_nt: TGTGCCAGCAGCGACTTTGGCACTGAAGCTTTCTTT

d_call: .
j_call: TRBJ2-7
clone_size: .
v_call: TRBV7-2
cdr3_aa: CASRDGGTLSSGEQYF
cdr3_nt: TGTGCCAGCAGGGACGGCGGGACCCTTTCTTCGGGCGAGCAGTACTTC

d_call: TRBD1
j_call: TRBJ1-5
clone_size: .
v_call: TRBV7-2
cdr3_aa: CASSLRGDRNSNQPQHF
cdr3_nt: TGTGCCAGCAGCTTACGGGGGGACAGGAATAGCAATCAGCCCCAGCATTTT

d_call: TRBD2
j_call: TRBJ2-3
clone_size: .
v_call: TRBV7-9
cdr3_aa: CASSSGLAGDTDTQYF
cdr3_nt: TGTGCCAGCAGCTCCGGACTAGCGGGGGACACAGATACGCAGTATTTT

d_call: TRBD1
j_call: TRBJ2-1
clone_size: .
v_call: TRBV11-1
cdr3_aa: CASSSTGDYIVDEQLF
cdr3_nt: TGTGCCAGCAGCTCGACAGGGGATTACATCGTCGATGAGCAGCTCTTC

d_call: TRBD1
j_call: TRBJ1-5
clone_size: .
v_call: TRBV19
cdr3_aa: CASSRIGQGANQPQHF
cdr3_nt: TGTGCCAGTAGCAGAATTGGACAGGGTGCGAATCAGCCCCAGCATTTT

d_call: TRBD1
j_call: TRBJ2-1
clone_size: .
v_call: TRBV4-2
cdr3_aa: CASRTGTGRDGEQFF
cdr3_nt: TGTGCCAGCAGAACCGGGACAGGGAGGGATGGTGAGCAGTTCTTC

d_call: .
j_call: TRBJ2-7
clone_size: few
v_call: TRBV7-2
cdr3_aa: CASSFGGIGEQYF
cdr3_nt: TGTGCCAGCAGCTTCGGAGGGATTGGCGAGCAGTACTTC

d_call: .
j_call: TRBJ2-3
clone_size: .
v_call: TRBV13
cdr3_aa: CASSLGRWGRARTDTQYF
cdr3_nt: TGTGCCAGCAGCTTAGGCCGCTGGGGGCGAGCTCGCACAGATACGCAGTATTTT

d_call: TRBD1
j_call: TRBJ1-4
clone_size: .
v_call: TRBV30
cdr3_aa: CAWSGRGPEKLFF
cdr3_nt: TGTGCCTGGAGTGGCAGGGGGCCTGAAAAACTGTTTTTT

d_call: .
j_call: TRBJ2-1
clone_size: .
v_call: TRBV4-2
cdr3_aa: CASSQDLPSIYNEQFF
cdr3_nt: TGTGCCAGCAGCCAAGATCTGCCTAGCATCTACAATGAGCAGTTCTTC

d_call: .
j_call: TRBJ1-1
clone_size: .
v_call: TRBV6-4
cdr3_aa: CASSDVKNTEAFF
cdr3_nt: TGTGCCAGCAGTGATGTCAAGAACACTGAAGCTTTCTTT

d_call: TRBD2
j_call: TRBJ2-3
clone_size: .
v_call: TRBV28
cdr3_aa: CASRLAGGATGTQYF
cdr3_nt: TGTGCCAGCAGGTTAGCGGGGGGGGCCACCGGTACGCAGTATTTT

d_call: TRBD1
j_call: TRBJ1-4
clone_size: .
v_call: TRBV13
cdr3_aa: CASSLGDRVTNEKLFF
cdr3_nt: TGTGCCAGCAGCTTAGGGGACAGGGTGACTAATGAAAAACTGTTTTTT

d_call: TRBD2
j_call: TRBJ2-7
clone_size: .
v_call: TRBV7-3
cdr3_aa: CASSLQASGLGEQYF
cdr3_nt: TGTGCCAGCAGCTTACAGGCTAGCGGGCTAGGCGAGCAGTACTTC

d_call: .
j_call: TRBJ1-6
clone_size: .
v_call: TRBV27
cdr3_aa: CASRGEASYNSPLHF
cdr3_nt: TGTGCCAGCAGGGGGGAGGCTTCCTATAATTCACCCCTCCACTTT

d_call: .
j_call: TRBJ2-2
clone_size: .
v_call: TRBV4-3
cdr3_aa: CASSQDFQVGTGELFF
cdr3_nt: TGCGCCAGCAGCCAAGATTTCCAGGTGGGCACCGGGGAGCTGTTTTTT

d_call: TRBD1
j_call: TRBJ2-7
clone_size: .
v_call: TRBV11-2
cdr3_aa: CASSPIPGQGNEQYF
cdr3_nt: TGTGCCAGCAGCCCTATCCCGGGACAGGGGAACGAGCAGTACTTC

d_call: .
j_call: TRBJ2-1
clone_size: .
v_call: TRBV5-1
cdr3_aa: CASSFRGGAYNEQFF
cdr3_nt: TGCGCCAGCAGCTTTAGGGGGGGGGCCTACAATGAGCAGTTCTTC

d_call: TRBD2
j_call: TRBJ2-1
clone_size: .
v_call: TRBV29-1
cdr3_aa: CSDGQTSVGNEQFF
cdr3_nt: TGCAGCGATGGACAGACTAGCGTTGGAAATGAGCAGTTCTTC

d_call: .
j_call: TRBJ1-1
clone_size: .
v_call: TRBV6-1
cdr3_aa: CASRYDRITEAFF
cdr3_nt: TGTGCCAGCAGATACGACAGGATCACTGAAGCTTTCTTT

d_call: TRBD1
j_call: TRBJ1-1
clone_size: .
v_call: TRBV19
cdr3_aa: CASGTGSQGTEAFF
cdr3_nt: TGTGCCAGTGGGACAGGGTCCCAGGGTACTGAAGCTTTCTTT

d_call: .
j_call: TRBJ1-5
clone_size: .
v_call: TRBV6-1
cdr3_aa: CASSEASTSNQPQHF
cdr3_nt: TGTGCCAGCAGTGAAGCTTCTACCAGCAATCAGCCCCAGCATTTT

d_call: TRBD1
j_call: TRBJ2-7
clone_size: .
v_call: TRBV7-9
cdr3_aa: CASSLDPTGGLEQYF
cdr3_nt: TGTGCCAGCAGCTTAGACCCAACAGGGGGCTTAGAGCAGTACTTC

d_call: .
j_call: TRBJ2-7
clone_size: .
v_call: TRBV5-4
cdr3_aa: CASSLGGRTEINEQYF
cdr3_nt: TGTGCCAGCAGCTTGGGGGGCCGGACAGAGATAAACGAGCAGTACTTC

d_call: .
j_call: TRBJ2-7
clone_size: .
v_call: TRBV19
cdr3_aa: CASSQTDISHEQYF
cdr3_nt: TGTGCCAGTAGTCAGACGGACATTTCCCACGAGCAGTACTTC

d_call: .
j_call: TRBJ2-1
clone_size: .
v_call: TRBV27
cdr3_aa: CASSLGGAYYNEQFF
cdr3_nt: TGTGCCAGCAGTTTGGGGGGGGCCTACTACAATGAGCAGTTCTTC

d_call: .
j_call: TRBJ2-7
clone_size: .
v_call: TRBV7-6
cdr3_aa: CASSFRVLNFYEQYF
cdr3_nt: TGTGCCAGCAGCTTCAGGGTTCTGAATTTCTACGAGCAGTACTTC

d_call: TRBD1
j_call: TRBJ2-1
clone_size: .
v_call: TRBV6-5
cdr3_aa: CASRYHRGYNEQFF
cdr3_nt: TGTGCCAGCAGGTACCACAGGGGATACAATGAGCAGTTCTTC

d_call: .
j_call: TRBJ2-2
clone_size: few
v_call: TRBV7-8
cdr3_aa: CASSLARVGELFF
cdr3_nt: TGTGCCAGCAGCTTAGCGCGGGTCGGGGAGCTGTTTTTT

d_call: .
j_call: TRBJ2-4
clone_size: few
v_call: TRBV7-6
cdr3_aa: CASSSGPGVKNIQYF
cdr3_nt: TGTGCCAGCAGCTCGGGACCGGGAGTTAAAAACATTCAGTACTTC

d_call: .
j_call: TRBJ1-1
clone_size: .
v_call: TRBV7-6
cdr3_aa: CASSRVPTEAFF
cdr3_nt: TGTGCCAGCAGTCGGGTTCCCACTGAAGCTTTCTTT

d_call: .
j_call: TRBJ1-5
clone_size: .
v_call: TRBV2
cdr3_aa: CASSDREGQPQHF
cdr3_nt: TGTGCCAGCAGTGACAGGGAGGGTCAGCCCCAGCATTTT

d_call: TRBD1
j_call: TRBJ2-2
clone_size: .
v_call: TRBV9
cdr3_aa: CASSSRGLTGELFF
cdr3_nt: TGTGCCAGCAGCTCCAGGGGGCTCACCGGGGAGCTGTTTTTT

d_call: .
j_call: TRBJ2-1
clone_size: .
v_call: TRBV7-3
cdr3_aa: CASSLTASDNEQFF
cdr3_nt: TGTGCCAGCAGCTTAACGGCTAGCGACAATGAGCAGTTCTTC

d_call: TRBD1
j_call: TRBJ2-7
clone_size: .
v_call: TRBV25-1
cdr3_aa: CASSGDRGRTLDYEQYF
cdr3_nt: TGTGCCAGCAGTGGCGACAGGGGGCGAACCTTAGACTACGAGCAGTACTTC

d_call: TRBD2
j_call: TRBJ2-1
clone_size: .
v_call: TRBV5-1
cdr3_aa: CASSSSGGYNEQFF
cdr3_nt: TGCGCCAGCAGCTCCAGCGGGGGTTACAATGAGCAGTTCTTC